What follows are 30 T cell receptor beta chains derived from one specimen sequenced in a study of T cell changes during pregnancy in multiple sclerosis. Assay: immunoSEQ multiplex PCR; the TCRdb copy retains only in-frame clones and omits some. The sample has about 34,000 clones; 85% to 90% are singletons. This sample comprised CD8+ T cells from peripheral blood mononuclear cells, obtained in the third trimester of pregnancy. Receptors were obtained from a female donor with multiple sclerosis, enrolled in a pregnancy study.

This rearrangement joins TRBV29-1 to TRBJ1-2; D is unclear. The CDR3 is 13 residues long. The germline CDR1 and CDR2 sequences are SQVTM and ANQGSEA. Trimming shortened V by 3 bases and J by 2 bases, and 10 bases separated the two germline ends. CDR3 bases: TGCAGCGTTGAGAGGGCTTCGAACTATGGCTACACCTTC. Its protein is CSVERASNYGYTF.

The chain links TRBV2 to TRBJ2-2; possible D gene TRBD1, 6 bases. Trimming left V 3 bases short and J 6 bases short, with 11 bases between. CDR1 SNHLY and CDR2 FYNNEI come from the germline V gene. The CDR3 contains 14 residues. CDR3 nucleotide sequence: TGTGCCAGCAGTGACAGGGGTATCGCCGGGGAGCTGTTTTTT. It codes for CASSDRGIAGELFF.

In its sample, this clone was seen a few times. Other DNA sequences in the same sample also yield this CDR3. This sequence joins TRBV6-4 and TRBJ2-3; weak D call: TRBD2 (6 bases). This CDR3 spans 14 amino acids. Germline values: CDR1 MRHNA, CDR2 SNTAGT. V gave up 2 bases and J gave up 4 bases, with 10 bases separating them. CDR3 nucleotides: TGTGCCAGCAGTGACGGAGGAGGGGCAGATACGCAGTATTTT. Translated: CASSDGGGADTQYF.

The genes are TRBV7-6 and TRBJ1-2, with a tentative D call TRBD1 (6 bases). CDR3 size: 15 residues. V lost 1 base to trimming and J lost 8 bases, with 17 bases between them. Per the germline V gene, CDR1 is SGHVS and CDR2 is FNYEAQ. CDR3 loop: CASSLVGGDMWGYTF. The CDR3 region has the DNA TGTGCCAGCAGCTTAGTGGGGGGGGACATGTGGGGCTACACCTTC.

At least ten counts were recorded for this clone. The V gene is TRBV6-1, the J gene TRBJ2-6; D is perhaps TRBD1 (5 bases). This CDR3 comprises 15 residues. CDR1 is MNHNS and CDR2 is SASEGT in the germline V gene. The V gene lost 0 bases and the J gene lost 3 bases, with 6 bases spanning the gap. This CDR3 is CASSEAQGGANVLTF. The CDR3 DNA reads TGTGCCAGCAGTGAAGCGCAGGGTGGGGCCAACGTCCTGACTTTC.

The chain combines TRBV5-6 with TRBJ2-3, with 7 nucleotides matching TRBD1. The V and J ends lost 4 bases and 1 base, in that order; junction bases with no gene match: 3. The CDR3 has 14 residues. In germline, CDR1 is SGHDT, CDR2 YYEEEE. CDR3 DNA: TGTGCCAGCAGCACCGGACAGGGCACAGATACGCAGTATTTT. Translation gives CASSTGQGTDTQYF.

The chain is built from TRBV7-8 and TRBJ2-5; the match to TRBD2 covers 14 bases. Germline V gene data show CDR1 as SGHVS and CDR2 as FQNEAQ. The CDR3 has 18 amino acids. Unmatched junction bases numbered 9, after V lost 4 bases and J lost 2 bases. The CDR3 loop reads CASSWRTSGGTSQETQYF. The CDR3, as DNA: TGTGCCAGCAGCTGGAGGACTAGCGGGGGGACCTCACAAGAGACCCAGTACTTC.

The J gene is TRBJ2-6, the V gene TRBV7-9; 10 positions agree with TRBD1. Germline V gene data show CDR1 as SEHNR and CDR2 as FQNEAQ (reference sequence). Losses at the gene ends were 9 bases for V and 1 base for J; bases not matched to a gene: 12. The CDR3 consists of 18 residues. The CDR3 protein is CASMGVGQGISGANVLTF. The CDR3, as DNA: TGTGCCAGTATGGGGGTGGGACAGGGGATTTCTGGGGCCAACGTCCTGACTTTC.

CDR3: CASSTDRGRRYNEQFF. CDR3 DNA sequence: TGTGCCAGCAGCACGGACAGGGGCCGCCGCTACAATGAGCAGTTCTTC. This chain links TRBV7-8 with TRBJ2-1; 9 bases are shared with TRBD1. This CDR3 comprises 16 residues. Germline V gene sequence: CDR1 SGHVS, CDR2 FQNEAQ. Trimming at V came to 5 bases and at J to 3 bases, leaving 8 bases not matched to a gene.

The J gene is TRBJ2-1, the V gene TRBV4-3, with 9 positions matching TRBD2. The J segment lost 6 bases and the V segment lost 1 base, leaving 4 bases of the junction unmatched. Germline lookup yields CDR1 LGHNA and CDR2 YSLEER. The CDR3 has 15 residues. The CDR3 loop is CASSQGLSGGNEQFF. The CDR3 DNA is TGCGCCAGCAGCCAAGGACTTAGCGGGGGCAATGAGCAGTTCTTC.

V and J are TRBV7-9 and TRBJ2-2, with D hard to call. Deletions cut 3 bases from V and 1 base from J, with 9 bases between. The CDR3 totals 15 residues. The germline V gene has CDR1 SEHNR and CDR2 FQNEAQ (reference sequence). This chain's CDR3 is CASSFADKNTGELFF. For the CDR3, the DNA is TGTGCCAGCAGCTTCGCTGACAAGAACACCGGGGAGCTGTTTTTT. The variable domain in full, with the rest retrieved from reference TRBV7-9 and TRBJ2-2, is DTGVSQNPRHKITKRGQNVTFRCDPISEHNRLYWYRQTLGQGPEFLTYFQNEAQLEKSRLLSDRFSAERPKGSFSTLEIQRTEQGDSAMYLCASSFADKNTGELFFGEGSRLTVL.

Comment on this clone: At one end, the junction sequence differs from germline, possibly due to a read error. The chain uses TRBV11-2 and TRBJ1-1, with D perhaps matching TRBD1 (6 bases). The CDR3 runs 9 residues. Germline CDR1 reads SGHAT; CDR2 reads FQNNGV. The CDR3, as DNA: TGTGCCAGCAGCATACAGGGTCCTTTT. This codes for CASSIQGPF.

This sequence joins TRBV19 and TRBJ2-1; unclear D gene. Between the trimmed V and J ends, which lost 4 bases and 3 bases, there was a span of 10 bases. Germline loops: CDR1 LNHDA, CDR2 SQIVND (reference sequence). This CDR3 has 14 amino acids. The DNA of the CDR3 is TGTGCCAGTAGTAGGCTCCCCCACTACAATGAGCAGTTCTTC. Translating gives CASSRLPHYNEQFF.

The chain links TRBV13 to TRBJ2-3; TRBD2 matches 10 bases. After removal of 2 bases from V and 4 bases from J, the junction contained 3 bases not matched to a gene. The germline V gene has CDR1 PRHDT and CDR2 FYEKMQ (reference sequence). CDR3 length: 15 residues. CDR3 sequence: CASSLSGGVSDTQYF. Here the CDR3 DNA reads TGTGCCAGCAGCTTAAGCGGGGGGGTCTCAGATACGCAGTATTTT.

The gene calls are TRBV7-2 and TRBJ2-3; TRBD1 aligns across 9 bases. This CDR3 is 15 amino acids long. Germline CDR1 SGHTA, CDR2 FQGNSA. The ends lost 1 base at V and 2 bases at J; junction bases unmatched: 1. In nucleotides, the CDR3 is TGTGCCAGCAGCTTAGACAGGGGGCCCACAGATACGCAGTATTTT. Translation gives CASSLDRGPTDTQYF.

V usage is TRBV29-1 and J usage is TRBJ1-3; 7 bases align to TRBD1. Germline V gene data show CDR1 as SQVTM and CDR2 as ANQGSEA. The CDR3 runs to 12 residues. J was trimmed by 7 bases and V by 5 bases; bases with no gene match: 5. As DNA, the CDR3 is TGCAGCGTTATTACAGGGGAGAACACCATATATTTT. This encodes CSVITGENTIYF.

V and J are TRBV4-1 and TRBJ2-7, with D perhaps matching TRBD1 (7 bases). Germline V gene lookup returns CDR1 MGHRA and CDR2 YSYEKL. V was clipped by 4 bases and J by 4 bases, with 11 bases between them. The CDR3 is made up of 13 amino acids. The DNA for the CDR3 is TGCGCCAGCAGCCCGCGGGACAGTTACGAGCAGTACTTC. Amino acids: CASSPRDSYEQYF.

This clone was found once. This chain joins TRBV6-4 and TRBJ2-7; TRBD1 aligns across 8 bases. Unmatched junction bases numbered 2, after V lost 3 bases and J lost 1 base. CDR3 length: 14 amino acids. Germline CDR1 MRHNA, CDR2 SNTAGT. Written as DNA, the CDR3 is TGTGCCAGCAGTGAGGGGGACAGGTCCTACGAGCAGTACTTC. Translating gives CASSEGDRSYEQYF.

The chain joins TRBV5-6 to TRBJ2-7; 7 bases align to TRBD1. Germline V gene data show CDR1 as SGHDT and CDR2 as YYEEEE. V gave up 3 bases and J gave up 4 bases; unmatched junction bases: 13. The CDR3 extends over 16 amino acids. This CDR3 reads CASSSPTGTADYEQYF. CDR3 bases: TGTGCCAGCAGCTCGCCGACCGGGACAGCCGATTACGAGCAGTACTTC.

J is TRBJ1-5 and V is TRBV4-3; 10 nucleotides align to TRBD1. The CDR3 length is 15 residues. Germline CDR1 is LGHNA and CDR2 is YSLEER. V was pared by 3 bases and J by 5 bases, with 4 bases of the junction left unmatched. This CDR3 is CASSHRQGADQPQHF. The CDR3 coding sequence is TGCGCCAGCAGCCATAGACAGGGGGCGGATCAGCCCCAGCATTTT.

The rearrangement links TRBV12-1 to TRBJ2-7; the table calls TRBD2, which could not be checked here. TRBV12-1 is tagged as a pseudogene. The CDR3 covers 14 residues. CDR3: CASSEWTRTYEQYF. Here the CDR3 DNA reads TGTGCCAGCAGCGAATGGACTAGGACCTACGAGCAGTACTTC.

This clone was recorded only once. This sequence joins TRBV5-4 and TRBJ1-3; D is possibly TRBD1 (5 bases). This CDR3 region has 16 residues. Germline V CDR1 and CDR2: SGHNT, YYREEE (reference sequence). The V and J ends lost 3 bases and 2 bases respectively, with 15 bases between them. The CDR3 protein is CASSSKYQGTGNTIYF. In DNA form, the CDR3 reads TGTGCCAGCAGCTCGAAATATCAGGGTACTGGAAACACCATATATTTT.

The chain recombines TRBV7-9 with TRBJ2-7, with 11 bases fitting TRBD1. V lost 3 bases to trimming and J lost 5 bases; unmatched junction nucleotides: 12. Germline CDR1 reads SEHNR; CDR2 reads FQNEAQ (reference sequence). The length of the CDR3 is 17 residues. CDR3 loop: CASSLEEGRDRGDEQYF. CDR3 in DNA: TGTGCCAGCAGCTTGGAGGAAGGGCGGGACAGGGGGGACGAGCAGTACTTC.

V gene TRBV5-1 combines with J gene TRBJ2-1; TRBD2 agrees at 8 bases. Germline-derived CDR1 and CDR2 are SGHRS and YFSETQ. The CDR3 totals 16 residues. Trimming cost V 6 bases and J 6 bases; bases outside gene matches: 14. The CDR3 coding sequence is TGCGCCAGCACCTTCTTGTCTCGGGGGGGCCCCAATGAGCAGTTCTTC. This encodes CASTFLSRGGPNEQFF.

The DNA of the CDR3 is TGTGCCAGCAGTGAAGGAGCCTACCTTATGAACACTGAAGCTTTCTTT. This encodes CASSEGAYLMNTEAFF. This chain connects TRBV6-1 to TRBJ1-1; D gene uncertain. The ends were cut back, 1 base at V and 0 bases at J, with 12 bases in the middle. The V gene's germline CDR1 is MNHNS and CDR2 SASEGT. The CDR3 runs 16 residues.

The chain joins TRBV6-6 to TRBJ1-5; no clear D gene. CDR3 size: 11 residues. In germline, CDR1 is MNHNY, CDR2 SVGAGI (reference sequence). The V end lost 6 bases, the J end lost 4 bases, and 4 bases lay between the germline ends. CDR3 region: CASRENQPQHF. CDR3 bases: TGTGCCAGCAGGGAGAATCAGCCCCAGCATTTT.

The chain employs TRBV21-1 and TRBJ1-2. TRBV21-1 is flagged as a pseudogene. The CDR3 sequence is 15 residues long. CDR3 bases: TGTGCCAGTACCGACCGGGCAAGAGGGAACTATGGCTACACCTTC. Protein product: CASTDRARGNYGYTF.

CDR3 sequence (DNA): TGTGCCAGCAGCGTGGGACAGTCCGGGGGCACTGAAGCTTTCTTT. Its protein is CASSVGQSGGTEAFF. V usage is TRBV9 and J usage is TRBJ1-1; 7 positions agree with TRBD1. V lost 2 bases to trimming and J lost 4 bases; unmatched junction nucleotides: 8. The CDR3 consists of 15 residues. Germline-derived CDR1 and CDR2 are SGDLS and YYNGEE.

The gene calls are TRBV9 and TRBJ1-4; D gene uncertain. Germline V gene sequence: CDR1 SGDLS, CDR2 YYNGEE. The V gene lost 4 bases and the J gene lost 0 bases, with 7 bases spanning the gap. The CDR3 covers 14 residues. Here the CDR3 reads CASSPEATNEKLFF. Written as DNA, the CDR3 is TGTGCCAGCAGCCCAGAGGCAACTAATGAAAAACTGTTTTTT.

V usage is TRBV9 and J usage is TRBJ1-2, with D possibly matching TRBD1 (5 bases). V was pared by 0 bases and J by 4 bases, with 16 bases between. Germline V CDR1 and CDR2: SGDLS, YYNGEE. CDR3 size: 16 residues. The CDR3 is CASSVGTGGGSYGYTF. CDR3 DNA: TGTGCCAGCAGCGTAGGAACGGGGGGGGGAAGCTATGGCTACACCTTC.